The TCR beta chain described here comes from a study of T-cell memory formation after mild COVID-19. Study-wide results and limits: Day 15 to 85 contracting clones showed balanced CD4/CD8; day 15 to 37 expanders favored CD4+. There was no confirmation that second-wave clones peaking on day 37 were SARS-CoV-2 specific.

There are 13 residues in the CDR3. Looked up from germline, CDR1 is MNHEY and CDR2 is SMNVEV (reference sequence). V was clipped by 5 bases and J by 0 bases, with 5 bases between them. One entry per CDR3 protein results from TCRdb running MiXCR on the 5' RACE reads. The sample records about 340,000 distinct CDR3 sequences, less than 20% being singletons. For this clonotype: The antigen is undetermined.

This clonotype was sampled from a man aged 18 to 29 who had mild COVID-19 (a few samples of this study predate the infection). Cell type and time point are not known. Sequencing was carried out using PBMCs or a T cell subset sorted from them (not recorded which). This sequence joins TRBV27 and TRBJ1-5, with D unresolved. CDR3 amino acids: CASSPTSNQPQHF. Written as DNA, the CDR3 is TGTGCCAGCAGTCCGACTAGCAATCAGCCCCAGCATTTT.